This T cell receptor (beta chain) was recovered during a study of molecular identifiers for immune sequencing clone quantification. Study details: The replicates split RNA from approximately 20,000 or 100,000 naive CD8 cells five ways and sequenced four. Study-wide points: Among effectors, clones above 20 RNA copies held over 99% of molecules; among naive cells, under 1%.

Every naive CD8 library was made from between about 17,000 and 1,000,000 sorted cells with 10%, 30% or 50% RNA. Isolation of naive CD8 T cells was achieved by sorting on a CD8+CD4-CCR7+CD45RA+ phenotype. TCRdb called the PCR reads again in MiXCR, with one record for every CDR3 protein. The sample carries some 96,000 distinct CDR3 sequences, roughly a quarter recorded once. About this clonotype itself: The antigen is unknown. Mismatch with germline at one junction end may stem from a read error.

This CDR3 is built from 13 residues. Germline CDR1 DFQATT, CDR2 SNEGSKA (reference sequence). The material sequenced was naive CD8+ T cells from blood, with Jurkat cell RNA spiked in. Subset reported: FACS-sorted CD8+CD4-CCR7+CD45RA+ naive T cells. This chain links TRBV20-1 with TRBJ2-7, with D possibly TRBD2 on 5 matching bases. The TCR sequence derives from a human donor in good health. Some libraries in this study had Jurkat cell RNA spiked in. The CDR3, as DNA: TGTAGTGCTTGGCGGGCGAACTCCTACGAGCAGTACTTC. This gives the protein CSAWRANSYEQYF.